These T cell receptor beta chains were read from a single sample in a study of blood T cell repertoires in COVID-19. The protocol was immunoSEQ multiplex PCR, while the TCRdb copy is restricted to in-frame clones and leaves out a portion. This sample has about 120,000 clones, with approximately 84% found just once. The sample taken for sequencing was peripheral blood. The receptors originated from a man between 70 and 80 years old with active or convalescent COVID-19. Each CDR3 is given with its conserved first and last residue. Fields, in order: V gene, clone size, J gene, D gene, CDR3 protein, CDR3 DNA. A D gene is named only where the DNA matches it firmly. Clone size is stated in some rows and not others, as once, few, many or a class when expanded.

TRBV18,.,TRBJ1-4,.,CASSPSGPTNEKLFF,TGTGCCAGCTCACCGAGCGGACCAACTAATGAAAAACTGTTTTTT
TRBV2,.,TRBJ2-3,.,CASSRRREFTDTQYF,TGTGCCAGCAGTCGCCGCCGGGAATTCACAGATACGCAGTATTTT
TRBV6-1,.,TRBJ1-4,TRBD1,CASSEDRGWEKLFF,TGTGCCAGCAGTGAGGACAGGGGGTGGGAAAAACTGTTTTTT
TRBV28,.,TRBJ1-1,.,CASSLSNPRTEAFF,TGTGCCAGCAGTTTGTCGAATCCGAGAACTGAAGCTTTCTTT
TRBV6-1,.,TRBJ1-4,.,CASSYTATNEKLFF,TGTGCCAGCAGTTATACAGCAACTAATGAAAAACTGTTTTTT
TRBV29-1,.,TRBJ2-2,.,CSVPGQNTGELFF,TGCAGCGTTCCGGGACAGAACACCGGGGAGCTGTTTTTT
TRBV5-3,.,TRBJ1-5,TRBD1,CARSRGQANNQPQHF,TGTGCCAGAAGCCGCGGACAGGCCAACAATCAGCCCCAGCATTTT
TRBV10-3,.,TRBJ2-7,.,CAISEDTTYEQYF,TGTGCCATCAGTGAGGACACGACCTACGAGCAGTACTTC
TRBV9,.,TRBJ2-2,TRBD1,CASSVRQGGGELFF,TGTGCCAGCAGCGTAAGACAGGGCGGCGGGGAGCTGTTTTTT
TRBV5-1,.,TRBJ1-4,.,CASSLGRQNEKLFF,TGCGCCAGCAGCCTGGGGAGGCAGAATGAAAAACTGTTTTTT
TRBV11-3,.,TRBJ1-1,.,CASSLDSWRGGTEAFF,TGTGCCAGCAGCTTAGATTCTTGGAGAGGAGGCACTGAAGCTTTCTTT
TRBV5-8,many,TRBJ2-2,.,CASSEDYQGWTGELFF,TGTGCCAGCAGCGAGGACTACCAGGGTTGGACCGGGGAGCTGTTTTTT
TRBV5-1,.,TRBJ2-7,.,CASSPPGWSYEQYF,TGCGCCAGCAGCCCCCCGGGTTGGTCCTACGAGCAGTACTTC
TRBV5-4,.,TRBJ2-5,.,CASSRGGGEQETQYF,TGTGCCAGCAGCCGGGGAGGCGGAGAACAAGAGACCCAGTACTTC
TRBV18,.,TRBJ2-5,.,CASSPQGKETQYF,TGTGCCAGCTCACCCCAGGGGAAAGAGACCCAGTACTTC
TRBV5-6,once,TRBJ2-3,.,CASSWAQSTDTQYF,TGTGCCAGCAGCTGGGCCCAGAGCACAGATACGCAGTATTTT
TRBV10-3,.,TRBJ2-1,.,CAISDGTGTGNEQFF,TGTGCCATCAGTGACGGGACTGGTACCGGGAATGAGCAGTTCTTC